Below are 19 T cell receptor beta chains sequenced from a single sample in a study of blood T cell repertoires in COVID-19 (dated by TCRdb to between 2020 and 2021). Library preparation employed the immunoSEQ multiplex PCR assay. TCRdb obtained this table from immuneACCESS and retained in-frame rearrangements with V and J assigned. These tables miss some clones; where compared with another copy, unresolved V genes account for less than half of the shortfall, and the remainder is unexplained. The sample records approximately 200,000 clones, 94% of which are singletons. Clones ranked in the top ten supply 0.76% of the sample. The specimen sequenced was peripheral blood. These receptors were collected from a man younger than 45 with COVID-19, enrolled during active disease.

CDR3 loop: CASSLGDQLEQFF. CDR3 DNA: TGTGCCAGCAGCTTAGGAGACCAACTAGAGCAGTTCTTC. V and J are TRBV13 and TRBJ2-1, with D unresolved. This CDR3 comprises 13 residues. CDR1 and CDR2 from the germline V gene are PRHDT and FYEKMQ (reference sequence). The V and J ends lost 0 bases and 10 bases respectively, with 10 bases between them.

The chain has TRBV24-1 and TRBJ2-1; 7 positions agree with TRBD1. The CDR3 loop spans 13 amino acids. V lost 3 bases, J lost 8 bases, and 3 bases stayed unmatched. Germline V gene lookup returns CDR1 KGHDR and CDR2 SFDVKD. CDR3 in DNA: TGTGCCACCAGTGATCCTACAGGGGATGAGCAGTTCTTC. It specifies CATSDPTGDEQFF.

The rearrangement links TRBV28 to TRBJ1-2; TRBD1 might be the D (6 bases). V shed 6 bases and J shed 7 bases, with 12 bases lying between them. This CDR3 region has 12 residues. Per germline, CDR1 MDHEN and CDR2 SYDVKM. The CDR3 here is CASSGTSVGYTF. As DNA, the CDR3 is TGTGCCAGCAGCGGGACAAGTGTTGGCTACACCTTC.

The CDR3 region has the DNA TGTGCCAGCTCACCGCCGGGACAGGTCCCCTACAATGAGCAGTTCTTC. Translating it yields CASSPPGQVPYNEQFF. This chain joins TRBV18 and TRBJ2-1; 8 nucleotides line up with TRBD1. This CDR3 has 16 residues. Germline V gene sequence: CDR1 KGHSH, CDR2 LQKENI. V lost 3 bases to trimming and J lost 2 bases; unmatched junction nucleotides: 6. Drawing the rest from reference TRBV18 and TRBJ2-1, the complete variable domain is NAGVMQNPRHLVRRRGQEARLRCSPMKGHSHVYWYRQLPEEGLKFMVYLQKENIIDESGMPKERFSAEFPKEGPSILRIQQVVRGDSAAYFCASSPPGQVPYNEQFFGPGTRLTVL.

The gene calls are TRBV2 and TRBJ2-5, with 9 bases that match TRBD2. The germline CDR1 and CDR2 sequences are SNHLY and FYNNEI. The ends lost 8 bases at V and 3 bases at J; junction bases unmatched: 7. CDR3 length equals 14 residues. CDR3 bases: TGTGCCAGCCTGGCCGGGACTAGCAAAGAGACCCAGTACTTC. Its translation: CASLAGTSKETQYF. Full variable domain (missing parts from reference TRBV2 and TRBJ2-5): EPEVTQTPSHQVTQMGQEVILRCVPISNHLYFYWYRQILGQKVEFLVSFYNNEISEKSEIFDDQFSVERPDGSNFTLKIRSTKLEDSAMYFCASLAGTSKETQYFGPGTRLLVL.

CDR3 in amino acids: CASLWGGPMENTEAFF. The CDR3 DNA reads as TGTGCCAGCCTTTGGGGCGGACCTATGGAGAACACTGAAGCTTTCTTT. This chain joins TRBV13 and TRBJ1-1, with a weak D call TRBD1 (5 bases). The CDR3 extends over 16 amino acids. Germline V CDR1 and CDR2: PRHDT, FYEKMQ (reference sequence). Trimming took off 8 bases at V and 1 base at J, with 20 bases between the two ends.

The gene calls are TRBV5-1 and TRBJ2-4, with D possibly matching TRBD1 (5 bases). Germline V gene data show CDR1 as SGHRS and CDR2 as YFSETQ. The V end was cut by 0 bases, the J end by 4 bases, with 11 bases between. The CDR3 totals 15 residues. The CDR3, as DNA: TGCGCCAGCAGCTTGGAAGGGGTGGGGAAAAACATTCAGTACTTC. This codes for CASSLEGVGKNIQYF.

V and J are TRBV2 and TRBJ1-1; D gene ambiguous. Trimming took off 5 bases at V and 4 bases at J, with 11 bases between the two ends. Germline lookup yields CDR1 SNHLY and CDR2 FYNNEI. The CDR3 covers 13 residues. CDR3 DNA sequence: TGTGCCAGCAGTCGCGACTTCTCCACTGAAGCTTTCTTT. This encodes CASSRDFSTEAFF.

This clone appeared once. J is TRBJ2-3 and V is TRBV5-4; 10 bases are a match to TRBD2. This CDR3 is 15 amino acids long. V was pared by 5 bases and J by 5 bases, with 8 bases of the junction left unmatched. Germline CDR1 SGHNT, CDR2 YYREEE (reference sequence). The CDR3 loop is CASSSKRGGLDTQYF. CDR3 nucleotides: TGTGCCAGCAGTTCTAAGCGGGGGGGCTTAGATACGCAGTATTTT.

J is TRBJ1-4 and V is TRBV4-1, with TRBD1 matching over 10 bases. Germline loops: CDR1 MGHRA, CDR2 YSYEKL. The CDR3 is 18 amino acids. Trimming took 0 bases from V and 5 from J; bases not matched to a gene: 9. The CDR3, as DNA: TGCGCCAGCAGCCAAGAAGTTTGGGGACAGGGGAGAAATGAAAAACTGTTTTTT. Protein product: CASSQEVWGQGRNEKLFF.

The chain has TRBV9 and TRBJ1-4, with 9 bases lining up with TRBD1. J was trimmed by 3 bases and V by 4 bases; bases with no gene match: 16. The CDR3 length is 19 residues. From germline, CDR1 is SGDLS and CDR2 YYNGEE. The CDR3 sequence is CASSPPGGQGVGANEKLFF. The CDR3 DNA reads as TGTGCCAGCAGCCCCCCCGGGGGACAGGGTGTCGGAGCTAATGAAAAACTGTTTTTT.

The J gene is TRBJ2-3, the V gene TRBV19; the D gene is possibly TRBD2 (6 bases). Between the trimmed V and J ends, which lost 7 bases and 2 bases, there was a span of 16 bases. CDR1 is LNHDA, CDR2 SQIVND, per germline (reference sequence). The CDR3 runs to 15 residues. The CDR3 DNA sequence: TGTGCCAGTACCCGAGGGGACTTATTCACAGATACGCAGTATTTT. Translating it yields CASTRGDLFTDTQYF.

The V and J genes are TRBV6-5 and TRBJ2-5, with TRBD2 identical over 12 bases. V lost 6 bases, J lost 1 base, and 3 bases stayed unmatched. The CDR3 length is 15 residues. In germline, CDR1 is MNHEY, CDR2 SVGAGI. The CDR3, as DNA: TGTGCCAGCAGCCGACTAGCGGGGGCCCAAGAGACCCAGTACTTC. Translating it yields CASSRLAGAQETQYF.

This clone was counted once. The V gene is TRBV19, the J gene TRBJ1-1; D gene unclear. CDR1 LNHDA and CDR2 SQIVND come from the germline V gene (reference sequence). The CDR3 length is 13 residues. V was pared by 3 bases and J by 3 bases, with 8 bases between. The CDR3 is CASSMTPHTEAFF. As DNA, the CDR3 is TGTGCCAGTAGTATGACACCCCACACTGAAGCTTTCTTT.

CDR3 nucleotides: TGTGCCTGGAGTAGCGGAAACACCATATATTTT. It specifies CAWSSGNTIYF. The J gene is TRBJ1-3, the V gene TRBV30; D is ambiguous. CDR1 is GTSNPN and CDR2 is SVGIG in the germline V gene (reference sequence). The CDR3 spans 11 residues. Trimming stripped 2 bases from V and 4 bases from J, with 3 bases between.

In its sample, this clone was seen a few times. The CDR3 DNA sequence: TGTGCCAGCAGCAAGACGAGTGGGCAGGGGGCCGAGCAGTACTTC. Its translation: CASSKTSGQGAEQYF. The V gene is TRBV5-4, the J gene TRBJ2-7; 8 positions match TRBD1. The junction had 12 bases not matched to a gene; V was cut back by 4 bases and J by 6 bases. The CDR3 covers 15 residues. Germline CDR1 reads SGHNT; CDR2 reads YYREEE (reference sequence). The full variable domain, its missing parts supplied by reference TRBV5-4 and TRBJ2-7, is ETGVTQSPTHLIKTRGQQVTLRCSSQSGHNTVSWYQQALGQGPQFIFQYYREEENGRGNFPPRFSGLQFPNYSSELNVNALELDDSALYLCASSKTSGQGAEQYFGPGTRLTVT.

The chain combines TRBV19 with TRBJ1-5; a possible D gene is TRBD1 (6 bases). Trimming took off 5 bases at V and 2 bases at J, with 25 bases between the two ends. The CDR3 is 19 amino acids. Looked up from germline, CDR1 is LNHDA and CDR2 is SQIVND (reference sequence). CDR3 in amino acids: CASSPRFAVYSGGNQPQHF. For the CDR3, the DNA is TGTGCCAGTAGTCCTAGGTTCGCGGTTTACTCAGGGGGCAATCAGCCCCAGCATTTT.

CDR3: CATSRDHREMAKNIQYF. The CDR3 nucleotides read TGTGCCACCAGCAGAGATCACAGGGAAATGGCCAAAAACATTCAGTACTTC. The chain carries TRBV15 and TRBJ2-4; TRBD1 might be the D (6 bases). Trimming removed 0 bases at V and 1 base at J, with 13 bases between. The CDR3 extends over 17 amino acids. Germline V gene data show CDR1 as LNHNV and CDR2 as YYDKDF (reference sequence).

The rearrangement joins TRBV2 to TRBJ2-7; 8 positions match TRBD1. V was pared by 8 bases and J by 4 bases, with 4 bases of the junction left unmatched. Germline CDR1 reads SNHLY; CDR2 reads FYNNEI. The CDR3 has 12 amino acids. CDR3 nucleotide sequence: TGTGCCAGCCGGGACAGGAAATACGAGCAGTACTTC. Protein: CASRDRKYEQYF.